The entry below gives a single T cell receptor (beta chain) sequence along with its context. Its antigen is as yet unknown. One base away lies a much larger clone, so this may be a sequencing read error. The data belong to a study of T cells after yellow fever vaccination. Study-level background: Some fractions had low cell numbers, and these were prepared with SMART-Seq v4 Ultra Low Input.

The study, taken as a whole, reports: Shared CD4/CD8 clonotypes were a small share, likely from convergent recombination.

In making TCR cDNA, 5'RACE template switching added a universal primer site and UMIs to it. A single record per CDR3 protein comes from TCRdb applying MiXCR to the 5' RACE reads. The sample lists under 300,000 distinct CDR3 sequences; less than 9% were seen once. The V gene lost 4 bases and the J gene lost 7 bases, with 16 bases spanning the gap. The CDR3 runs 15 residues. Germline V gives CDR1 KGHDR, CDR2 SFDVKD. This sample comprised CD4+ T cells sorted from PBMCs, obtained 15 days after the yellow fever booster vaccination. This receptor was taken from a man aged 30 to 45 who received the YFV17D yellow fever vaccine. The chain recombines TRBV24-1 with TRBJ1-5; a possible D gene is TRBD1 (6 bases). This chain's CDR3 is CATSEQGGANQPQHF. DNA of the CDR3: TGTGCCACCAGTGAGCAAGGGGGGGCGAACCAGCCCCAGCATTTT.